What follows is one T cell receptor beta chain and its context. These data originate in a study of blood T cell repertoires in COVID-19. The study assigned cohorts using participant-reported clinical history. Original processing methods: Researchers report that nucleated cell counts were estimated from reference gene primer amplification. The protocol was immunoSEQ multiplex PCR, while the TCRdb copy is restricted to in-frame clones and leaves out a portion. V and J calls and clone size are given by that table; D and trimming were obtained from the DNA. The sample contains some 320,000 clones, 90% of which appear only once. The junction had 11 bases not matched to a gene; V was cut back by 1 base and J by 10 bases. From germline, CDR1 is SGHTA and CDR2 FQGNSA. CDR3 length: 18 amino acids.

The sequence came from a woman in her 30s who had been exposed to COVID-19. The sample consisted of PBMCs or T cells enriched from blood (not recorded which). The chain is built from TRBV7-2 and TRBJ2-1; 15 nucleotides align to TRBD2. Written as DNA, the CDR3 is TGTGCCAGCAGCTTAGGGACTAGCGGGGGGGCCGCCTTTAGGGAGCAGTTCTTC. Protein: CASSLGTSGGAAFREQFF.